This TCR beta chain was obtained from a study of T-cell memory formation after mild COVID-19. In the study overall: Largely donor-specific sequence clusters came from a couple of donors.

Constant-segment primers were used for 5'RACE, and the resulting TCR alpha and TCR beta cDNA libraries carried sample barcodes and UMIs. One entry per CDR3 protein, called by TCRdb with MiXCR from the 5' RACE reads. The sample includes a few hundred thousand distinct CDR3 sequences, 14% of them seen just once. The CDR3 covers 15 residues. V gave up 0 bases and J gave up 3 bases, with 9 bases separating them. Per germline, CDR1 LGHDT and CDR2 YNNKEL (reference sequence). Study-level results: Largely, contracting CD4+ clones fell within CM and EM, and contracting CD8+ clones within EMRA.

In its sample, this clonotype was seen a few times. Its antigen is undetermined. The receptor comes from a man aged 18 to 30 who had mild COVID-19 (a few samples of this study predate the infection). Cell type and time point are not known. Sequenced sample: PBMCs or a T cell subset sorted from them (not recorded which). The chain couples TRBV3-1 to TRBJ1-5; D is possibly TRBD1 (5 bases). Written as DNA, the CDR3 is TGTGCCAGCAGCCAAGACACAGGTCTCAATCAGCCCCAGCATTTT. Amino acids: CASSQDTGLNQPQHF. Full variable domain (outside the CDR3, taken from reference TRBV3-1 and TRBJ1-5): DTAVSQTPKYLVTQMGNDKSIKCEQNLGHDTMYWYKQDSKKFLKIMFSYNNKELIINETVPNRFSPKSPDKAHLNLHINSLELGDSAVYFCASSQDTGLNQPQHFGDGTRLSIL.